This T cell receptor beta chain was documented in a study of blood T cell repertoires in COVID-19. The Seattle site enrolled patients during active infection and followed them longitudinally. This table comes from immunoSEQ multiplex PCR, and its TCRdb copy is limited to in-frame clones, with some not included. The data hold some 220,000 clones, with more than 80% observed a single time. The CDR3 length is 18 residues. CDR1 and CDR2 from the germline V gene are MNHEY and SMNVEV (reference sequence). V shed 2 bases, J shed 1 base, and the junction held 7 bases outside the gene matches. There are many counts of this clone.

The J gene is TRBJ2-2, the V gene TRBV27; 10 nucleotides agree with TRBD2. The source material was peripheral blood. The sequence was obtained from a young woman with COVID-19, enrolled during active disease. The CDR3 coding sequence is TGTGCCAGCAGTTTACGTCGAGCGGGGGGGCTGAACACCGGGGAGCTGTTTTTT. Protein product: CASSLRRAGGLNTGELFF.